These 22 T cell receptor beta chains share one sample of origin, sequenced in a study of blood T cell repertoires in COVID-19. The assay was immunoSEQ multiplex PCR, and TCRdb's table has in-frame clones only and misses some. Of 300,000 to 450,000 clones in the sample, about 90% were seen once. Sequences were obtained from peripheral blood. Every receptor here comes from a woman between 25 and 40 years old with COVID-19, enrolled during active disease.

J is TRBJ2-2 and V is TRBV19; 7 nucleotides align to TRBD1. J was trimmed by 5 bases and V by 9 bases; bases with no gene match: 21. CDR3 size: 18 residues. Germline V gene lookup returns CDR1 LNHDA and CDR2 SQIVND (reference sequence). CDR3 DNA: TGTGCCAGCTGCGCCCTGAGGGCCGGGGCAGGGGGAACCGGGGAGCTGTTTTTT. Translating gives CASCALRAGAGGTGELFF.

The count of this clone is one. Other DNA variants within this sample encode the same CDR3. CDR3 coding DNA: TGTGCCTGGAGTAGACAGGGTTACGAGCAGTACTTC. It yields the protein CAWSRQGYEQYF. The chain employs TRBV30 and TRBJ2-7; the match to TRBD1 covers 7 bases. Germline V gene lookup returns CDR1 GTSNPN and CDR2 SVGIG (reference sequence). The CDR3 length is 12 residues. The trim removed 2 bases at V and 4 bases at J, leaving 2 bases unmatched.

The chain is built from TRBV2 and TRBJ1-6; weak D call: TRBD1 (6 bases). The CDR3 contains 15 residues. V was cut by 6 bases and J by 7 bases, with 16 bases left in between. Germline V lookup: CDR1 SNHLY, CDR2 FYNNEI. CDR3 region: CASRDSGGRNSPLHF. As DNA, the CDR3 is TGTGCCAGCAGAGACAGCGGGGGGCGAAATTCACCCCTCCACTTT.

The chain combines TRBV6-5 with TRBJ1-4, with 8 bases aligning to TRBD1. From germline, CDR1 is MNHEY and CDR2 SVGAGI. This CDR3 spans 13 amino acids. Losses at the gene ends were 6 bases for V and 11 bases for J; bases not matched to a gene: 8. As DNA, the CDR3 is TGTGCCAGCAGGCAAGACAGGGGAAAGAAACTGTTTTTT. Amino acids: CASRQDRGKKLFF.

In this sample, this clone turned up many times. The CDR3 here is CASSQGSGGYNEQFF. The DNA of the CDR3 is TGTGCCAGCAGCCAAGGATCGGGCGGGTACAATGAGCAGTTCTTC. This chain links TRBV3-1 (or the pseudogene TRBV3-2) with TRBJ2-1; D possibly corresponds to TRBD2 (5 bases). The CDR3 runs 15 residues. Germline V lookup: CDR1 LGHDT, CDR2 YNNKEL (reference sequence). Trimming took off 1 base at V and 4 bases at J, with 11 bases between the two ends.

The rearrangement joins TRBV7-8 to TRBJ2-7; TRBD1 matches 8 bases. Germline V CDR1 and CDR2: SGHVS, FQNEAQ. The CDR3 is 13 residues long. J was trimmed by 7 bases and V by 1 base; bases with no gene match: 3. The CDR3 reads CASSLGQGREQYF. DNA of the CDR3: TGTGCCAGCAGCTTAGGACAGGGGCGGGAGCAGTACTTC.

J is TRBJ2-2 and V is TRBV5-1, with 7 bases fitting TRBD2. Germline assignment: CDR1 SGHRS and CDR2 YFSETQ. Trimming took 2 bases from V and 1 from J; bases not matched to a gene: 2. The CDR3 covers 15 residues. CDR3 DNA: TGCGCCAGCAGCTTCGGGGGGAAGAACACCGGGGAGCTGTTTTTT. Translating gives CASSFGGKNTGELFF.

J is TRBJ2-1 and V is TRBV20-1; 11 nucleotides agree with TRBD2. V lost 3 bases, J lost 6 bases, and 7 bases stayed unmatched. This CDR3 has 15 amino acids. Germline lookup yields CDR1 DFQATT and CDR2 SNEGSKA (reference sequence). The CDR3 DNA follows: TGCAGTGCTAGTGTAGCGGGAGGGCCCTTCAATGAGCAGTTCTTC. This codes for CSASVAGGPFNEQFF.

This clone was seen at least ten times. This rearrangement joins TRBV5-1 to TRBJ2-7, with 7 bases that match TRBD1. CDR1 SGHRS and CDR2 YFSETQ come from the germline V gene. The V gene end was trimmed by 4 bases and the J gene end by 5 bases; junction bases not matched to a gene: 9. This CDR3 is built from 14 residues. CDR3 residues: CASSPDLTGDEQYF. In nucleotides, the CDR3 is TGCGCCAGCAGCCCCGATCTCACAGGGGACGAGCAGTACTTC.

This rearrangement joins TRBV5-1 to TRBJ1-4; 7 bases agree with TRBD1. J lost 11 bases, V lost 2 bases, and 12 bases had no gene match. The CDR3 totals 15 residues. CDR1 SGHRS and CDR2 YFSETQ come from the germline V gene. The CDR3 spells CASSFTGVGTGKLFF. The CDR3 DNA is TGCGCCAGCAGCTTTACAGGGGTGGGGACCGGGAAACTGTTTTTT. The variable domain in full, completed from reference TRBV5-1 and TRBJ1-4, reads KAGVTQTPRYLIKTRGQQVTLSCSPISGHRSVSWYQQTPGQGLQFLFEYFSETQRNKGNFPGRFSGRQFSNSRSEMNVSTLELGDSALYLCASSFTGVGTGKLFFGSGTQLSVL.

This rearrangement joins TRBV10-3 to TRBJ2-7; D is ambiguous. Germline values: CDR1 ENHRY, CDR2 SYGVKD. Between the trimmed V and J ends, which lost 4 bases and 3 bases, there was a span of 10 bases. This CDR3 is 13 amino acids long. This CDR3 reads CAISVASNYEQYF. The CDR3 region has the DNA TGTGCCATCAGTGTAGCCTCAAACTACGAGCAGTACTTC.

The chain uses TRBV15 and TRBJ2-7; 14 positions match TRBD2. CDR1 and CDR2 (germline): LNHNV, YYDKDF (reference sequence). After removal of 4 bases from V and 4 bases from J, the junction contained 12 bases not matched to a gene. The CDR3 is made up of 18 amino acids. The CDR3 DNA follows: TGTGCCACCAGCAACCCGGGACTAGCGGGAGCGAGCCCATACGAGCAGTACTTC. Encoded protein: CATSNPGLAGASPYEQYF. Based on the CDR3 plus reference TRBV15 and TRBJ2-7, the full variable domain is DAMVIQNPRYQVTQFGKPVTLSCSQTLNHNVMYWYQQKSSQAPKLLFHYYDKDFNNEADTPDNFQSRRPNTSFCFLDIRSPGLGDTAMYLCATSNPGLAGASPYEQYFGPGTRLTVT.

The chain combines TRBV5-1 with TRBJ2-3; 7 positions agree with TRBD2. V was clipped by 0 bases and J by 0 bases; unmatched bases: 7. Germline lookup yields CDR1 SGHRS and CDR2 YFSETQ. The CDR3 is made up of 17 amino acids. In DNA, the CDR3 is TGCGCCAGCAGCTTGGGATTAAGCGGGGCAAGCACAGATACGCAGTATTTT. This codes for CASSLGLSGASTDTQYF.

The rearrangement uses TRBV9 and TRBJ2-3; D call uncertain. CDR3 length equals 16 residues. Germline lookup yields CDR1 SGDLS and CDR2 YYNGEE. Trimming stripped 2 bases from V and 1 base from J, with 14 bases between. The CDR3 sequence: CASSVGGPAGTDTQYF. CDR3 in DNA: TGTGCCAGCAGCGTGGGTGGTCCGGCGGGCACAGATACGCAGTATTTT.

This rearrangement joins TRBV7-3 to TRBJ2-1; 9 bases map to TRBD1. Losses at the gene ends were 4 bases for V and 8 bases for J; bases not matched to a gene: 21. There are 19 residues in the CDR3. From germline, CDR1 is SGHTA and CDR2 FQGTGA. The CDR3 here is CASSSSGQGAGYPGDEQFF. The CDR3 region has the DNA TGTGCCAGCAGCTCCTCGGGACAGGGAGCGGGGTATCCCGGGGATGAGCAGTTCTTC.

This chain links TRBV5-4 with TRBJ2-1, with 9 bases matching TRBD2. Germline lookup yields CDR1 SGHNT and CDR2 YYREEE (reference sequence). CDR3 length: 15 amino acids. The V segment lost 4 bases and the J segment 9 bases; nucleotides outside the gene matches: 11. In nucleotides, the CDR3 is TGTGCCAGCAGCGGCTTAGGCGGGAGGGCCTCTGAGCAGTTCTTC. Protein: CASSGLGGRASEQFF.

The chain's CDR3 is CASSLEGQGRFEQYF. Written as DNA, the CDR3 is TGTGCCAGCAGCTTAGAAGGACAGGGCCGCTTTGAGCAGTACTTC. The chain carries TRBV7-2 and TRBJ2-7; 8 bases are a match to TRBD1. The CDR3 is 15 residues long. Germline CDR1 is SGHTA and CDR2 is FQGNSA. Germline trimming cut 1 base from V and 7 bases from J; bases unmatched to any gene: 9.

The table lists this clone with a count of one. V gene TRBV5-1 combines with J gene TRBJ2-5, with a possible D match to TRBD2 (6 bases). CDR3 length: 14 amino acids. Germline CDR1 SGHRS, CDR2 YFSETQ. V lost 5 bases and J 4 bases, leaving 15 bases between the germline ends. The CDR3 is CASRVDSGGETQYF. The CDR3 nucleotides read TGCGCCAGCAGAGTCGACTCCGGGGGAGAGACCCAGTACTTC.

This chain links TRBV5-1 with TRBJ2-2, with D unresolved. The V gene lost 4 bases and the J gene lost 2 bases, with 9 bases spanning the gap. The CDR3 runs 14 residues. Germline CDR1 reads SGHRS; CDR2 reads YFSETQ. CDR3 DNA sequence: TGCGCCAGCAGCATAGAGCGTAACACCGGGGAGCTGTTTTTT. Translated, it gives CASSIERNTGELFF.

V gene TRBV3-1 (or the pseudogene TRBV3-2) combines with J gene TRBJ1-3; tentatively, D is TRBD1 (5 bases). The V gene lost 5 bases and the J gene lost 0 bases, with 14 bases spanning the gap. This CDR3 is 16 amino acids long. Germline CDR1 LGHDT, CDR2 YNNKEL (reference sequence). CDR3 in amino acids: CASSSPLGLSGNTIYF. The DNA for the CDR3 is TGTGCCAGCAGCTCGCCGTTGGGACTCTCTGGAAACACCATATATTTT.

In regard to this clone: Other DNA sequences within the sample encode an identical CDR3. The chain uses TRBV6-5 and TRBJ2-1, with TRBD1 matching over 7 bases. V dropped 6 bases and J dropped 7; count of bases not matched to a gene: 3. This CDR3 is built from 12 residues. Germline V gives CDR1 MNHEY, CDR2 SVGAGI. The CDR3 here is CASRNRGNEQFF. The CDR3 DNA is TGTGCCAGCAGGAACAGGGGTAATGAGCAGTTCTTC.

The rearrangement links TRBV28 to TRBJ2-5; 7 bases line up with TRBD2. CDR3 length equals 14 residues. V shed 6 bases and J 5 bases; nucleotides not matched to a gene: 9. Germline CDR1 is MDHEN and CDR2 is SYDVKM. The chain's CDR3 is CASSWDYPRETQYF. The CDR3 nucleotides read TGTGCCAGCAGCTGGGACTACCCCAGGGAGACCCAGTACTTC.